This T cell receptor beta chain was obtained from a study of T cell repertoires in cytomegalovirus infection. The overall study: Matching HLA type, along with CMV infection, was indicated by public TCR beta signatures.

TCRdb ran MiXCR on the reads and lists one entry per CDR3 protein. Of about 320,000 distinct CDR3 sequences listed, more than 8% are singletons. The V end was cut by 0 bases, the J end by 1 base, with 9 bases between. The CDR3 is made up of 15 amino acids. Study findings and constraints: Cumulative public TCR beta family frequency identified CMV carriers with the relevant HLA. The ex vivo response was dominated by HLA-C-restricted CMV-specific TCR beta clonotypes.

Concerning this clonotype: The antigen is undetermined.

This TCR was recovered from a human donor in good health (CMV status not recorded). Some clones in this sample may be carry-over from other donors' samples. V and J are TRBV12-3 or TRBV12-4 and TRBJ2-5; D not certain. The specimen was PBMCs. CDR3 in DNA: TGTGCCAGCAGTTTAGCGCTGTCAGCCCAAGAGACCCAGTACTTC. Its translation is CASSLALSAQETQYF.